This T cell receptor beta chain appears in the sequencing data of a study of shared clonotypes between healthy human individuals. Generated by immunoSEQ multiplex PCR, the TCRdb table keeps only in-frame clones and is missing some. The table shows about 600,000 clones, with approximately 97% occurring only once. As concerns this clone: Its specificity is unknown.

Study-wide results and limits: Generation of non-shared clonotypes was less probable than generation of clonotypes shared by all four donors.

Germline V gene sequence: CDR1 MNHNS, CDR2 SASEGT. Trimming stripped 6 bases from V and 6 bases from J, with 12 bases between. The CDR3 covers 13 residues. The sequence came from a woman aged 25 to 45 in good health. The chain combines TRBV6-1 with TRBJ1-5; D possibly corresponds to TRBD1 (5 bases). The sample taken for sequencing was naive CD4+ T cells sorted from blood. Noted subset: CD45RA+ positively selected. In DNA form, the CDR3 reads TGTGCCAGCAGGGGGCACGCGGGTCAGCCCCAGCATTTT. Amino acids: CASRGHAGQPQHF.